This T cell receptor beta chain stems from a study of blood T cell repertoires in COVID-19. Looking at the study overall: Whether acute or convalescent, the COVID-19 samples came from the United States, Italy and Spain. T cells, B-cell-depleted T cells, or PBMCs provided the cDNA or gDNA that served as material.

V gave up 0 bases and J gave up 4 bases, with 11 bases separating them. In germline, CDR1 is SGDLS, CDR2 YYNGEE. CDR3 length equals 15 residues. In this sample, this clone turned up once. Methods used by the authors: From reference gene primer amplification, estimates of nucleated cell counts were derived. Produced via immunoSEQ multiplex PCR; TCRdb's table is partial and in-frame only. V and J calls and clone size come straight from that table; D and trimming were deduced from the DNA. The sample carries some 120,000 clones, around 87% recorded once. The receptor comes from a woman aged 60-70 years with acute or convalescent COVID-19. Source material: peripheral blood. The chain is built from TRBV9 and TRBJ2-1; D may be TRBD2 (6 bases). CDR3 loop: CASSVEEGLYNEQFF. DNA of the CDR3: TGTGCCAGCAGCGTAGAGGAGGGCCTGTACAATGAGCAGTTCTTC.